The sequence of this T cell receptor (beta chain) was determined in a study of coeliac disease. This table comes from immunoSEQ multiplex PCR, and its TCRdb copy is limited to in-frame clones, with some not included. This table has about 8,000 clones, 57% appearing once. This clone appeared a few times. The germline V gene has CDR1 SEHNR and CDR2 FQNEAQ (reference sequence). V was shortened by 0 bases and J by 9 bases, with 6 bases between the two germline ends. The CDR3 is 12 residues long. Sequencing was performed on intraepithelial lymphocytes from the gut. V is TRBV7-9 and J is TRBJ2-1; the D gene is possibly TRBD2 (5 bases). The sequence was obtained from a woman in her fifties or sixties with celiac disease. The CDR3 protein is CASSLAGGEQFF. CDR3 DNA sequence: TGTGCCAGCAGCTTAGCTGGAGGTGAGCAGTTCTTC. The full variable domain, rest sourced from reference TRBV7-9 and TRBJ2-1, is DTGVSQNPRHKITKRGQNVTFRCDPISEHNRLYWYRQTLGQGPEFLTYFQNEAQLEKSRLLSDRFSAERPKGSFSTLEIQRTEQGDSAMYLCASSLAGGEQFFGPGTRLTVL.